This entry lists 29 T cell receptor beta chains sequenced from one sample in a study of tumor-infiltrating lymphocytes in primary liver carcinoma (TCRdb year 2017). TCRdb shows the sequencer as Illumina HiSeq 2500. Using a constant-region primer and ProtoScript II reverse transcriptase, TCRbeta-specific cDNA was reverse-transcribed from around 520 ng total RNA. Construction of the TCRbeta libraries relied on three nested rounds of multiplex PCR, following a slightly modified ARM-PCR procedure. Each of the first two PCR rounds ran for approximately 9 cycles and used multiplex TRBV1-TRBV30 forward primers together with a Cbeta reverse primer. TCRdb trimmed the raw reads at Q25, called clones with MiXCR and kept productive beta chains. Entries are consolidated by CDR3 protein sequence, retaining the most common genes and DNA. The sample includes some 180,000 distinct CDR3 sequences, with less than 65% observed a single time. The top ten clones comprise 70% to 80% of the sample.

RNA from unsorted whole blood was extracted with TRIzol reagent, and germline DNA was obtained with the DNeasy Blood & Tissue kit. Sequenced: peripheral blood. The receptor source for this set is a man aged 40-55 years with primary liver carcinoma and hepatitis B virus infection.

V is TRBV6-5 and J is TRBJ2-7; D gene unclear. The germline CDR1 and CDR2 sequences are MNHEY and SVGAGI. Trimming pared 6 bases from V and 10 bases from J, leaving 22 bases between. This CDR3 is built from 14 residues. The DNA of the CDR3 is TGTGCCAGCAGAGAACAGTTCGGCCCCTACAAACAGTACTTC. This translates into CASREQFGPYKQYF.

About this clonotype: A much more abundant neighbour one base away suggests this may be a read error. The rearrangement joins TRBV4-1 to TRBJ2-7; D tentatively reads TRBD1 or TRBD2 (5 bases each). V gave up 2 bases and J gave up 3 bases, with 20 bases separating them. Germline V lookup: CDR1 MGHRA, CDR2 YSYEKL. The CDR3 length is 17 residues. Written as DNA, the CDR3 is TGCGCCAGCAGCCAACGCTGGTCGTCAGGGAGCTTCTACGAGCAGTACTTC. Amino acid sequence: CASSQRWSSGSFYEQYF.

This clonotype came up a few times. V is TRBV6-2 or TRBV6-3 and J is TRBJ2-7, with TRBD2 as a possible D gene (6 bases). CDR1 and CDR2 from the germline V gene are MNHEY and SVGEGT. CDR3 length: 14 residues. Trimming shortened V by 8 bases and J by 6 bases, and 20 bases separated the two germline ends. The CDR3: CASSIGGTAVEQYF. The CDR3 nucleotides read TGTGCCAGCTCCATCGGAGGGACTGCGGTCGAGCAGTACTTC.

To note about this clonotype: Here the CDR3 omits its conserved ending phenylalanine or tryptophan, so a read error is the likely source. The chain links TRBV5-6 to TRBJ1-5; the D gene is possibly TRBD1 (5 bases). This CDR3 is 14 amino acids long. The ends were cut back, 7 bases at V and 1 base at J, with 12 bases in the middle. Germline loops: CDR1 SGHDT, CDR2 YYEEEE. The CDR3 nucleotides are TGTGCCAGCGCCTTGGGGGGGAGCAATCAGCCCCAGCATTCT. Its protein is CASALGGSNQPQHS.

The CDR3 loop is CASSLDYWDPGNEQFF. The CDR3 coding sequence is TGTGCCAGCAGCTTAGACTATTGGGACCCGGGAAATGAGCAGTTCTTC. The gene calls are TRBV7-9 and TRBJ2-1; the D call may be TRBD1 or TRBD2 (5 bases each). Germline V CDR1 and CDR2: SEHNR, FQNEAQ (reference sequence). V shed 1 base and J shed 7 bases, with 17 bases lying between them. CDR3 length: 16 residues.

This clonotype came up a few times. V and J are TRBV28 and TRBJ2-1; D is uncertain. In germline, CDR1 is MDHEN, CDR2 SYDVKM. Trimming pared 10 bases from V and 4 bases from J, leaving 8 bases between. The CDR3 length is 11 residues. The chain's CDR3 is CATRGYNEQFF. CDR3 DNA: TGTGCCACCCGCGGTTACAATGAGCAGTTCTTC. Full variable domain (rest looked up from reference TRBV28 and TRBJ2-1): DVKVTQSSRYLVKRTGEKVFLECVQDMDHENMFWYRQDPGLGLRLIYFSYDVKMKEKGDIPEGYSVSREKKERFSLILESASTNQTSMYLCATRGYNEQFFGPGTRLTVL.

This clonotype occurred a few times. The J gene is TRBJ2-1, the V gene TRBV5-4, with no clear D. Germline V gene sequence: CDR1 SGHNT, CDR2 YYREEE (reference sequence). The CDR3 sequence is 14 residues long. V lost 0 bases to trimming and J lost 10 bases, with 14 bases between them. The CDR3 coding sequence is TGTGCCAGCAGCTTGGTGGGCGCCGGATCGGAGCAGTTCTTC. Encoded protein: CASSLVGAGSEQFF.

This chain connects TRBV11-2 to TRBJ2-1, with D perhaps matching TRBD1 (5 bases). Trimming removed 2 bases at V and 5 bases at J, with 13 bases between. Germline V lookup: CDR1 SGHAT, CDR2 FQNNGV. The CDR3 length is 15 residues. The CDR3: CASSLFEQGHNEQFF. The CDR3 DNA reads as TGTGCCAGCAGCTTATTTGAGCAGGGCCACAATGAGCAGTTCTTC.

The chain links TRBV6-5 to TRBJ2-2; 10 bases fit TRBD1. The CDR3 totals 16 residues. From germline, CDR1 is MNHEY and CDR2 SVGAGI. V was pared by 2 bases and J by 6 bases, with 6 bases of the junction left unmatched. CDR3 DNA: TGTGCCAGCAGTTACCCGGACAGGGGGAGTCCCGGGGAGCTGTTTTTT. As protein: CASSYPDRGSPGELFF.

This clonotype has just a few counts. The J gene is TRBJ1-2, the V gene TRBV6-5; tentative D call: TRBD1 (6 bases). Trimming pared 6 bases from V and 2 bases from J, leaving 13 bases between. CDR1 and CDR2 (germline): MNHEY, SVGAGI. The CDR3 has 14 amino acids. The CDR3 sequence is CASRTGQGNYGYTF. CDR3 nucleotides: TGTGCCAGCAGGACGGGGCAGGGGAACTATGGCTACACCTTC.

V gene TRBV12-3 or TRBV12-4 combines with J gene TRBJ1-2; D ambiguous. The CDR3 loop spans 14 amino acids. V was cut by 3 bases and J by 3 bases, with 11 bases left in between. CDR3 sequence: CASSFAPRDYGYTF. The DNA of the CDR3 is TGTGCCAGCAGTTTCGCCCCACGGGACTATGGCTACACCTTC.

This clonotype has more than one count but fewer than ten. This rearrangement joins TRBV29-1 to TRBJ2-7; possible D gene TRBD1, 5 bases. The germline CDR1 and CDR2 sequences are SQVTM and ANQGSEA. This CDR3 has 13 amino acids. V shed 2 bases and J shed 2 bases, with 10 bases lying between them. The CDR3 sequence is CSVETGNPYEQYF. CDR3 sequence (DNA): TGCAGCGTTGAAACAGGTAACCCCTACGAGCAGTACTTC.

The chain links TRBV11-1 to TRBJ2-7; tentatively, D is TRBD2 (6 bases). Germline CDR1 SGHAT, CDR2 FQDESV (reference sequence). The length of the CDR3 is 12 residues. The ends were cut back, 9 bases at V and 13 bases at J, with 22 bases in the middle. The CDR3 DNA follows: TGTGCCAGGAGCCCACACCAGGAGGGGCAATACTTC. Residues: CARSPHQEGQYF.

This rearrangement joins TRBV29-1 to TRBJ2-5; 8 bases map to TRBD2. The V segment lost 4 bases and the J segment 0 bases; nucleotides outside the gene matches: 4. The CDR3 covers 14 residues. In germline, CDR1 is SQVTM, CDR2 ANQGSEA. The CDR3 spells CSVGVAGNQETQYF. The CDR3 nucleotides read TGCAGCGTTGGGGTAGCGGGGAACCAAGAGACCCAGTACTTC.

The rearrangement uses TRBV6-5 and TRBJ2-1; a weak D match, TRBD2 (6 bases). The CDR3 covers 14 residues. CDR1 and CDR2 from the germline V gene are MNHEY and SVGAGI. Trimming shortened V by 6 bases and J by 8 bases, and 17 bases separated the two germline ends. CDR3 amino acids: CASSHGWGRYEQFF. The CDR3 DNA reads as TGTGCCAGCAGCCACGGGTGGGGGAGGTATGAGCAGTTCTTC.

As concerns this clonotype: It may be a read error: a sequence one base away is much more abundant. V usage is TRBV11-2 and J usage is TRBJ2-7, with D possibly called TRBD1 or TRBD2 (6 bases each). The CDR3 contains 22 residues. V shed 0 bases and J shed 3 bases, with 33 bases lying between them. Germline loops: CDR1 SGHAT, CDR2 FQNNGV. CDR3 in amino acids: CASSLDPEDPGGQPYFFYEQYF. The CDR3 nucleotides read TGTGCCAGCAGCTTAGATCCGGAGGATCCCGGGGGCCAACCTTATTTTTTCTACGAGCAGTACTTC.

About this clonotype itself: The junction departs from the called germline gene at one end, perhaps through a read error. V gene TRBV6-5 combines with J gene TRBJ1-1; D is ambiguous. CDR1 and CDR2 from the germline V gene are MNHEY and SVGAGI. This CDR3 contains 14 residues. For the CDR3, the DNA is TGTGTCAGCACCCACCCAGGCGAGAACACTGAAGCTTTCTTT. Amino acids: CVSTHPGENTEAFF.

Concerning this clonotype: A much larger clone is a single base away; this may be a read error. This chain links TRBV6-5 with TRBJ2-7, with D possibly matching TRBD1 (5 bases). This CDR3 spans 14 amino acids. Germline V gene lookup returns CDR1 MNHEY and CDR2 SVGAGI. DNA of the CDR3: TGTGCCAGCAGTTACGGGTGGGAAGGGGTCGAGCACTACTTC. The encoded protein is CASSYGWEGVEHYF.

Details on this clonotype: One junction end disagrees with the germline gene, perhaps due to a read error. The genes are TRBV6-1 and TRBJ1-1; TRBD1 matches 8 bases. Germline loops: CDR1 MNHNS, CDR2 SASEGT. The CDR3 spans 13 residues. DNA of the CDR3: TGTGTCAGCACCGACAGGGGCCTGACTGAAGCTTTCTTT. Amino acid sequence: CVSTDRGLTEAFF.

As regards this clonotype: This may stem from a read error, because a much larger clone lies one nucleotide away. The V and J genes are TRBV11-3 and TRBJ2-1; 13 bases are shared with TRBD2. V lost 5 bases to trimming and J lost 10 bases; unmatched junction nucleotides: 17. CDR3 size: 18 residues. Looked up from germline, CDR1 is SGHNT and CDR2 is YENEEA. The CDR3 here is CASSRSESTGLAGAEQFF. CDR3 in DNA: TGTGCCAGCAGCCGGAGCGAATCTACCGGACTAGCGGGAGCGGAGCAGTTCTTC.

For this clonotype: A much larger clone differs from this one at a single base, so this may be a read error. In DNA, the CDR3 is TGTGCCAGCAGCTTAGATTCCGAAGATACGCAGTATTTT. This encodes CASSLDSEDTQYF. This rearrangement joins TRBV7-9 to TRBJ2-3; D remains ambiguous. Deletions cut 1 base from V and 5 bases from J, with 7 bases between. The germline CDR1 and CDR2 sequences are SEHNR and FQNEAQ (reference sequence). The CDR3 runs to 13 residues.

This chain links TRBV6-5 with TRBJ1-6, with D possibly TRBD1 on 6 matching bases. This CDR3 has 14 residues. With 6 bases removed from V and 4 bases from J, the gap between germline ends came to 10 bases. Looked up from germline, CDR1 is MNHEY and CDR2 is SVGAGI. This CDR3 reads CASSRGSYNSPLHF. The CDR3 DNA follows: TGTGCCAGCAGCAGGGGCTCTTATAATTCACCCCTCCACTTT.

The chain employs TRBV11-2 and TRBJ2-3; no clear D gene. Trimming removed 5 bases at V and 4 bases at J, with 13 bases between. This CDR3 is 14 amino acids long. Germline V gives CDR1 SGHAT, CDR2 FQNNGV. CDR3 DNA: TGTGCCAGCAGCCCATTTCATGTGCCAGATACGCAGTATTTT. Residues: CASSPFHVPDTQYF.

Worth noting for this clonotype: One end of the junction varies from germline; a read error may be responsible. The rearrangement joins TRBV29-1 to TRBJ2-7, with D maybe TRBD2 (6 bases). CDR3 length equals 14 residues. The germline gives CDR1 SQVTM, CDR2 ANQGSEA. CDR3 region: CNVNLAESSYEQYF. The CDR3 DNA follows: TGCAACGTTAATTTAGCGGAAAGCTCCTACGAGCAGTACTTC.

This chain links TRBV6-6 with TRBJ2-7; possible D gene TRBD1, 6 bases. The ends were cut back, 5 bases at V and 0 bases at J, with 8 bases in the middle. The CDR3 runs to 13 residues. CDR1 MNHNY and CDR2 SVGAGI come from the germline V gene (reference sequence). CDR3 DNA sequence: TGTGCCAGCAGTCGGGACAACTCCTACGAGCAGTACTTC. As protein: CASSRDNSYEQYF.

This clonotype was counted between two and nine times. The chain is built from TRBV6-1 and TRBJ2-6, with 7 bases lining up with TRBD1. V lost 6 bases to trimming and J lost 2 bases; unmatched junction nucleotides: 7. This CDR3 has 16 amino acids. CDR1 and CDR2 (germline): MNHNS, SASEGT. CDR3 nucleotide sequence: TGTGCCAGCAGCTCACAGGGGTTGACTGGGGCCAACGTCCTGACTTTC. Protein: CASSSQGLTGANVLTF.

This chain joins TRBV6-6 and TRBJ2-7, with 7 bases lining up with TRBD2. Losses at the gene ends were 0 bases for V and 4 bases for J; bases not matched to a gene: 6. Germline V lookup: CDR1 MNHNY, CDR2 SVGAGI (reference sequence). The CDR3 totals 15 residues. The CDR3 bases are TGTGCCAGCAGTTACTCGCTAGCGGTTCTGTACGAGCAGTACTTC. Encoded protein: CASSYSLAVLYEQYF.

This clonotype was found many times. V and J are TRBV11-3 and TRBJ2-7, with TRBD1 as a possible D gene (5 bases). CDR1 SGHNT and CDR2 YENEEA come from the germline V gene. This CDR3 has 12 amino acids. V was pared by 1 base and J by 8 bases, with 9 bases between. CDR3 protein: CASSLAQGKQYF. The DNA of the CDR3 is TGTGCCAGCAGCTTAGCGCAGGGAAAGCAGTACTTC.

The V gene is TRBV29-1, the J gene TRBJ2-3; the match to TRBD2 covers 9 bases. Germline CDR1 SQVTM, CDR2 ANQGSEA. The CDR3 totals 14 residues. J was trimmed by 2 bases and V by 6 bases; bases with no gene match: 6. CDR3 coding DNA: TGCAGCGTCTCTCCTAGCGGGGACACAGATACGCAGTATTTT. Translating gives CSVSPSGDTDTQYF.